Sequencing of this T cell receptor beta chain was carried out in a study of Ad26.COV2.S vaccination and SARS-CoV-2 variants. The treatment here: about 20 received Ad26.COV2.S at low or high dose, single or two shots; several received placebo; per-sample allocation not given. The samples were gathered on day 63 after the first injection of vaccine or placebo. Some clones are missing from TCRdb's copy, which holds only in-frame ones; the method was immunoSEQ multiplex PCR. The data show over 400,000 clones, roughly nine tenths seen once. Trimming took 5 bases from V and 1 from J; bases not matched to a gene: 4. Germline V gene lookup returns CDR1 SGHTA and CDR2 FQGNSA. This CDR3 has 15 amino acids.

This chain links TRBV7-2 with TRBJ2-7; 11 bases align to TRBD2. This clonotype was sampled from a person aged 18-60 years who received the Ad26.COV2.S COVID-19 vaccine or a placebo. This sample comprised peripheral blood, obtained in a trial of Ad26.COV2.S vaccine versus placebo. The CDR3 region is CASSPTSGVSYEQYF. Written as DNA, the CDR3 is TGTGCCAGCAGCCCGACTAGCGGGGTTTCCTACGAGCAGTACTTC.